The T cell receptor (beta chain) described here comes from a study of T cell changes during pregnancy in multiple sclerosis. The J segment lost 7 bases and the V segment lost 2 bases, leaving 3 bases of the junction unmatched. There are 15 residues in the CDR3. Germline V gene lookup returns CDR1 MGHRA and CDR2 YSYEKL. In this sample, this clone turned up a few times. Generated by immunoSEQ multiplex PCR, the TCRdb table keeps only in-frame clones and is missing some. The sample holds under 15,000 clones, roughly 88% seen once. The chain employs TRBV4-1 and TRBJ1-6, with 9 bases matching TRBD1. The sequencing here drew on CD8+ T cells from peripheral blood mononuclear cells, taken in the second trimester of pregnancy. This receptor was obtained from a female donor in good health, enrolled as a control in a pregnancy study. Here the CDR3 DNA reads TGCGCCAGCAGCCAACACAGGGGGCTAAATTCACCCCTCCACTTT. The encoded protein is CASSQHRGLNSPLHF.